Listed here are 31 T cell receptor beta chains from one sample, sequenced in a study of T cells after posttransplantation cyclophosphamide. This table comes from immunoSEQ multiplex PCR, and its TCRdb copy is limited to in-frame clones, with some not included. In the table there are 66,000 or so clones, over 85% of which are singletons. What was sequenced was PBMCs. The receptors were sampled from a woman aged 25 to 39 in good health and a related stem cell transplant donor.

The V call is TRBV18, the J call TRBJ1-5; D unclear. V lost 3 bases, J lost 0 bases, and 12 bases lay in between. This CDR3 comprises 16 residues. The germline V gene has CDR1 KGHSH and CDR2 LQKENI. CDR3 protein: CASSPGSGNSNQPQHF. The CDR3 bases are TGTGCCAGCTCACCCGGGAGTGGAAATAGCAATCAGCCCCAGCATTTT.

The gene calls are TRBV6-6 and TRBJ1-5; D is possibly TRBD1 (6 bases). Germline assignment: CDR1 MNHNY and CDR2 SVGAGI (reference sequence). The CDR3 spans 15 residues. Trimming shortened V by 6 bases and J by 6 bases, and 18 bases separated the two germline ends. CDR3 loop: CASSSDQGGGQPQHF. The CDR3 region has the DNA TGTGCCAGCAGCTCAGACCAGGGAGGGGGTCAGCCCCAGCATTTT.

This clone has a single count. V and J are TRBV5-4 and TRBJ2-1; D is unclear. Looked up from germline, CDR1 is SGHNT and CDR2 is YYREEE (reference sequence). Trimming shortened V by 0 bases and J by 6 bases, and 10 bases separated the two germline ends. CDR3 size: 14 residues. The CDR3 protein is CASSLAYGVNEQFF. Here the CDR3 DNA reads TGTGCCAGCAGCTTGGCCTATGGGGTCAATGAGCAGTTCTTC.

V and J are TRBV7-7 and TRBJ2-5, with TRBD1 matching 7 bases. The junction had 6 bases not matched to a gene; V was cut back by 3 bases and J by 5 bases. Germline-derived CDR1 and CDR2 are SSHAT and FNYEAQ (reference sequence). The CDR3 has 14 residues. The CDR3 region has the DNA TGTGCCAGCAGCTTTACAGGGGAAGGGGAGACCCAGTACTTC. Translation gives CASSFTGEGETQYF.

This clone was observed once. The chain combines TRBV7-9 with TRBJ1-6; weak D call: TRBD1 (5 bases). Germline V lookup: CDR1 SEHNR, CDR2 FQNEAQ (reference sequence). V lost 5 bases to trimming and J lost 8 bases, with 16 bases between them. The CDR3 extends over 15 amino acids. In DNA form, the CDR3 reads TGTGCCAGCAGCGCCGGGGGAACTCAGGATTCACCCCTCCACTTT. This codes for CASSAGGTQDSPLHF.

The V and J genes are TRBV19 and TRBJ2-3, with 8 positions matching TRBD1. The CDR3 spans 15 residues. Trimming took 5 bases from V and 3 from J; bases not matched to a gene: 7. Germline CDR1 reads LNHDA; CDR2 reads SQIVND (reference sequence). In DNA, the CDR3 is TGTGCCAGTAGTCCGCGGACAGGGCTGACAGATACGCAGTATTTT. Translating gives CASSPRTGLTDTQYF.

This clone was recorded once. This rearrangement joins TRBV10-3 to TRBJ1-2; 12 bases map to TRBD1. Losses at the gene ends were 7 bases for V and 9 bases for J; bases not matched to a gene: 12. The CDR3 length is 15 residues. Per the germline V gene, CDR1 is ENHRY and CDR2 is SYGVKD. Here the CDR3 DNA reads TGTGCCATCACCAGGGACCCGGGACAGGGGGCCCGCTACACCTTC. Translating it yields CAITRDPGQGARYTF.

This clone was recorded only once. The V gene is TRBV30, the J gene TRBJ2-7; possibly TRBD1 for D (6 bases). V gave up 3 bases and J gave up 11 bases, with 14 bases separating them. CDR1 is GTSNPN and CDR2 is SVGIG in the germline V gene (reference sequence). CDR3 size: 11 residues. CDR3 bases: TGTGCCTGGAGCACAGGGTTTACAAAGTACTTC. It encodes CAWSTGFTKYF. The full variable domain, rest sourced from reference TRBV30 and TRBJ2-7, is SQTIHQWPATLVQPVGSPLSLECTVEGTSNPNLYWYRQAAGRGLQLLFYSVGIGQISSEVPQNLSASRPQDRQFILSSKKLLLSDSGFYLCAWSTGFTKYFGPGTRLTVT.

V and J are TRBV4-3 and TRBJ2-3, with D possibly called TRBD1 or TRBD2 (5 bases each). The germline V gene has CDR1 LGHNA and CDR2 YSLEER. The germline V and J ends were trimmed by 4 bases and 5 bases, with 10 bases remaining between them. This CDR3 is 13 amino acids long. This CDR3 reads CASSLRGGDTQYF. The CDR3 bases are TGCGCCAGCAGCCTTCGTGGGGGAGATACGCAGTATTTT.

This chain uses TRBV4-1 with TRBJ1-6; TRBD1 might be the D (5 bases). Trimming removed 3 bases at V and 5 bases at J, with 11 bases between. The CDR3 has 15 residues. Germline V CDR1 and CDR2: MGHRA, YSYEKL. The CDR3 coding sequence is TGCGCCAGCAGCCATCGGCAGGGAGATAATTCACCCCTCCACTTT. Translated, it gives CASSHRQGDNSPLHF.

The chain uses TRBV7-9 and TRBJ2-3; D gene unclear. V dropped 6 bases and J dropped 0 bases, with 7 bases sitting between them. The CDR3 is 13 residues long. Germline CDR1 SEHNR, CDR2 FQNEAQ (reference sequence). The CDR3 DNA reads TGTGCCAGCAGACAACATAGCACAGATACGCAGTATTTT. Translated: CASRQHSTDTQYF. The complete variable domain, with remaining parts taken from reference TRBV7-9 and TRBJ2-3, reads DTGVSQNPRHKITKRGQNVTFRCDPISEHNRLYWYRQTLGQGPEFLTYFQNEAQLEKSRLLSDRFSAERPKGSFSTLEIQRTEQGDSAMYLCASRQHSTDTQYFGPGTRLTVL.

This chain uses TRBV5-8 with TRBJ1-2; 7 nucleotides align to TRBD1. The V gene's germline CDR1 is SGHTS and CDR2 YDEGEE. The ends lost 3 bases at V and 8 bases at J; junction bases unmatched: 25. The CDR3 sequence is 19 residues long. CDR3 loop: CASSSALRGTASDELGYTF. The CDR3 DNA reads as TGTGCCAGCAGCTCGGCGTTACGCGGGACAGCCAGTGACGAACTGGGCTACACCTTC.

V gene TRBV2 combines with J gene TRBJ2-1, with D perhaps matching TRBD2 (6 bases). The germline V gene encodes CDR1 SNHLY and CDR2 FYNNEI. The CDR3 loop spans 19 amino acids. The V and J ends lost 5 bases and 3 bases respectively, with 26 bases between them. CDR3 loop: CASSSPNGGAHSVYNEQFF. In DNA form, the CDR3 reads TGTGCCAGCAGTTCTCCAAACGGCGGGGCCCATTCGGTCTACAATGAGCAGTTCTTC.

The rearrangement uses TRBV30 and TRBJ2-6; D gene uncertain. The CDR3 loop spans 13 amino acids. Germline CDR1 GTSNPN, CDR2 SVGIG (reference sequence). V lost 5 bases, J lost 3 bases, and 8 bases lay in between. The CDR3 DNA reads as TGTGCCTGGGTGGAATTTGGGGCCAACGTCCTGACTTTC. It yields the protein CAWVEFGANVLTF. Looking up the rest from reference TRBV30 and TRBJ2-6 gives the full variable domain: SQTIHQWPATLVQPVGSPLSLECTVEGTSNPNLYWYRQAAGRGLQLLFYSVGIGQISSEVPQNLSASRPQDRQFILSSKKLLLSDSGFYLCAWVEFGANVLTFGAGSRLTVL.

The chain couples TRBV18 to TRBJ1-2; a possible D gene is TRBD1 (6 bases). Trimming took off 6 bases at V and 6 bases at J, with 26 bases between the two ends. This CDR3 region has 17 residues. CDR1 KGHSH and CDR2 LQKENI come from the germline V gene. CDR3 coding DNA: TGTGCCAGCTCCGTCGGGGGGACAAGATCACATTATAATGGCTACACCTTC. It is translated as CASSVGGTRSHYNGYTF.

The chain employs TRBV19 and TRBJ2-3, with D hard to call. Trimming took 0 bases from V and 4 from J, leaving 8 bases between them. There are 14 residues in the CDR3. The germline V gene has CDR1 LNHDA and CDR2 SQIVND (reference sequence). CDR3 sequence reads: CASSIDLLSDTQYF. The CDR3 coding sequence is TGTGCCAGTAGTATAGACCTTCTTTCAGATACGCAGTATTTT.

The J gene is TRBJ1-1, the V gene TRBV9; maybe TRBD1 (5 bases). This CDR3 comprises 13 residues. The V end lost 5 bases, the J end lost 1 base, and 9 bases lay between the germline ends. CDR1 is SGDLS, CDR2 YYNGEE, per germline. CDR3 sequence reads: CASRGPGNTEAFF. The CDR3 DNA reads TGTGCCAGCAGGGGGCCAGGGAACACTGAAGCTTTCTTT.

The chain uses TRBV11-3 and TRBJ2-5; tentatively, D is TRBD1 or TRBD2 (5 bases each). Germline V lookup: CDR1 SGHNT, CDR2 YENEEA. V was cut by 5 bases and J by 1 base, with 11 bases left in between. The CDR3 length is 14 residues. CDR3 region: CASSRDGSQETQYF. CDR3 coding DNA: TGTGCCAGCAGCCGGGACGGATCCCAAGAGACCCAGTACTTC. The variable domain in full, with the rest retrieved from reference TRBV11-3 and TRBJ2-5, is EAGVVQSPRYKIIEKKQPVAFWCNPISGHNTLYWYLQNLGQGPELLIRYENEEAVDDSQLPKDRFSAERLKGVDSTLKIQPAELGDSAVYLCASSRDGSQETQYFGPGTRLLVL.

V usage is TRBV7-9 and J usage is TRBJ1-5; a possible D gene is TRBD1 (6 bases). V was cut by 7 bases and J by 2 bases, with 6 bases left in between. Germline V gives CDR1 SEHNR, CDR2 FQNEAQ (reference sequence). The CDR3 spans 12 residues. The CDR3 reads CASNRGNQPQHF. CDR3 nucleotide sequence: TGTGCCAGCAACAGGGGCAATCAGCCCCAGCATTTT.

For the CDR3, the DNA is TGCGCCAGCAGCCAAGATACGGGCAGTAATGAAAAACTGTTTTTT. Its protein product is CASSQDTGSNEKLFF. The V and J genes are TRBV4-3 and TRBJ1-4, with D hard to call. CDR1 and CDR2 from the germline V gene are LGHNA and YSLEER. The CDR3 has 15 residues. V dropped 0 bases and J dropped 4 bases, with 9 bases sitting between them.

The genes are TRBV4-2 and TRBJ2-3, with D possibly matching TRBD2 (6 bases). The CDR3 is made up of 18 amino acids. Germline lookup yields CDR1 LGHNA and CDR2 YNFKEQ. Trimming stripped 0 bases from V and 5 bases from J, with 21 bases between. CDR3 loop: CASSQEEGAGPARDTQYF. For the CDR3, the DNA is TGTGCCAGCAGCCAAGAGGAAGGAGCGGGCCCGGCGAGAGATACGCAGTATTTT.

The chain uses TRBV28 and TRBJ1-1; D unclear. The CDR3 extends over 12 amino acids. V was clipped by 3 bases and J by 1 base, with 3 bases between them. The V gene's germline CDR1 is MDHEN and CDR2 SYDVKM. CDR3 in DNA: TGTGCCAGCAGTTTTGGGAACACTGAAGCTTTCTTT. Its translation is CASSFGNTEAFF.

The chain couples TRBV19 to TRBJ1-2; 7 bases map to TRBD1. The V gene end was trimmed by 4 bases and the J gene end by 1 base; junction bases not matched to a gene: 9. CDR3 length: 16 amino acids. Germline CDR1 and CDR2: LNHDA and SQIVND (reference sequence). In nucleotides, the CDR3 is TGTGCCAGTAGTAGCGGTCGGGGACAGATTAACTATGGCTACACCTTC. Translation: CASSSGRGQINYGYTF. Complete variable domain (other parts from reference TRBV19 and TRBJ1-2): DGGITQSPKYLFRKEGQNVTLSCEQNLNHDAMYWYRQDPGQGLRLIYYSQIVNDFQKGDIAEGYSVSREKKESFPLTVTSAQKNPTAFYLCASSSGRGQINYGYTFGSGTRLTVV.

This clone showed up just once. The chain links TRBV5-1 to TRBJ1-2; D gene ambiguous. Germline CDR1 SGHRS, CDR2 YFSETQ. CDR3 size: 12 residues. V lost 4 bases and J 4 bases, leaving 8 bases between the germline ends. This CDR3 reads CASSEGLYGYTF. The CDR3 coding sequence is TGCGCCAGCAGCGAAGGCCTCTATGGCTACACCTTC.

This CDR3 reads CASSVNQPQHF. The CDR3 coding sequence is TGCGCCAGCAGTGTGAATCAGCCCCAGCATTTT. This chain uses TRBV10-2 with TRBJ1-5, with D unclear. The germline V gene encodes CDR1 WSHSY and CDR2 SAAADI. This CDR3 spans 11 amino acids. Between the trimmed V and J ends, which lost 4 bases and 4 bases, there was a span of 2 bases.

The chain employs TRBV6-4 and TRBJ2-2; D could derive from TRBD1 or TRBD2 (5 bases each). Trimming removed 4 bases at V and 4 bases at J, with 13 bases between. This CDR3 has 15 amino acids. Looked up from germline, CDR1 is MRHNA and CDR2 is SNTAGT. The CDR3 coding sequence is TGTGCCAGCAGTGTGTCCAGGGACGGCACCGGGGAGCTGTTTTTT. It is translated as CASSVSRDGTGELFF.

The rearrangement uses TRBV5-1 and TRBJ2-2, with D uncertain. Germline V lookup: CDR1 SGHRS, CDR2 YFSETQ. The CDR3 extends over 16 amino acids. V lost 1 base to trimming and J lost 2 bases, with 12 bases between them. Here the CDR3 reads CASSLSTSINTGELFF. The CDR3 DNA sequence: TGCGCCAGCAGCTTGTCCACCTCTATTAACACCGGGGAGCTGTTTTTT.

The genes are TRBV6-6 and TRBJ1-5, with D uncertain. The V and J ends lost 1 base and 0 bases respectively, with 7 bases between them. Germline assignment: CDR1 MNHNY and CDR2 SVGAGI (reference sequence). The CDR3 sequence is 15 residues long. The CDR3 protein is CASSYWGNSNQPQHF. The CDR3, as DNA: TGTGCCAGCAGTTACTGGGGAAATAGCAATCAGCCCCAGCATTTT.

The chain recombines TRBV18 with TRBJ1-2; the D is unclear. The V and J ends lost 1 base and 8 bases respectively, with 14 bases between them. Germline V gene lookup returns CDR1 KGHSH and CDR2 LQKENI. The CDR3 totals 14 residues. The CDR3 reads CASSPQGLTLGYTF. The CDR3 DNA sequence: TGTGCCAGCTCACCACAGGGCCTGACTCTCGGCTACACCTTC.

The rearrangement uses TRBV7-9 and TRBJ1-2, with TRBD1 matching 7 bases. The germline V gene has CDR1 SEHNR and CDR2 FQNEAQ (reference sequence). CDR3 length: 17 residues. V was pared by 5 bases and J by 4 bases, with 16 bases of the junction left unmatched. CDR3 sequence: CASSPTGVGPGGYGYTF. The DNA of the CDR3 is TGTGCCAGCAGCCCCACAGGAGTGGGGCCAGGGGGCTATGGCTACACCTTC.

The gene calls are TRBV5-1 and TRBJ1-4; TRBD1 aligns across 11 bases. CDR1 and CDR2 from the germline V gene are SGHRS and YFSETQ. Losses at the gene ends were 5 bases for V and 8 bases for J; bases not matched to a gene: 5. The CDR3 runs 14 residues. CDR3 region: CASRSDRGREKLFF. The CDR3 DNA sequence: TGCGCCAGCAGATCGGACAGGGGGCGGGAAAAACTGTTTTTT.